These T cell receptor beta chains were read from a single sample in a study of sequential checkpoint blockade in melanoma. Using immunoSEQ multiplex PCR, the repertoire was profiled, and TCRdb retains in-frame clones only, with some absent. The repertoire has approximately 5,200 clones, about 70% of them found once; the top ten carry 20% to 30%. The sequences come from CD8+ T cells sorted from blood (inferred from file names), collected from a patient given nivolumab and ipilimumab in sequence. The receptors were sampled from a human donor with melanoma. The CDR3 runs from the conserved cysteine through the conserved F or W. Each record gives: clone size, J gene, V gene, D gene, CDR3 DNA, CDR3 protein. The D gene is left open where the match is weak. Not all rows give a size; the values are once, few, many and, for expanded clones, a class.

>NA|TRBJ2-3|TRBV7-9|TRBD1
TGTGCCAGCAGCTCGACAGGGGTAACAGATACGCAGTATTTT
CASSSTGVTDTQYF
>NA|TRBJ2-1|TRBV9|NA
TGTGCCAGCAGCGTAGGGAGCAAAAAGCAGTTCTTC
CASSVGSKKQFF
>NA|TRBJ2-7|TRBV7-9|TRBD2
TGTGCCAGCAGCTTAGTCCTGAACTGGGGAGGGTCTGAAGAGCAGTACTTC
CASSLVLNWGGSEEQYF
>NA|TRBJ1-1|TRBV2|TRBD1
TGTGCCAGCAGACAGGGGCTAAGTTTGAACACTGAAGCTTTCTTT
CASRQGLSLNTEAFF
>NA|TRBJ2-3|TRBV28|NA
TGTGCCAGCAGTTTAACCCTTGCGGGCACAGATACGCAGTATTTT
CASSLTLAGTDTQYF
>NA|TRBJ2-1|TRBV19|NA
TGTGCCAGTAGTATGAGGACAGTTGAGCTCCTAGACAATGAGCAGTTCTTC
CASSMRTVELLDNEQFF
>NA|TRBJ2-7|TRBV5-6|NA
TGTGCCAGCAGCCGGCCAAGCAGGGACTACGAGCAGTACTTC
CASSRPSRDYEQYF
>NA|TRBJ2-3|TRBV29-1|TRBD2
TGCAGCGTTACTAGCGGGAGCACAGATACGCAGTATTTT
CSVTSGSTDTQYF
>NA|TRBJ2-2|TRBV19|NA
TGTGCCAGTAATCACTTTCTGGCCGGGGAGCTGTTTTTT
CASNHFLAGELFF
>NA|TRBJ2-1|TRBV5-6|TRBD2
TGTGCCAGCAGCCGCCGGGGACTAGCGGGCAGTGAGCAGTTCTTC
CASSRRGLAGSEQFF
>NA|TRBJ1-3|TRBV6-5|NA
TGTGCCAGCAGTTACTCCGCGACAATTGCTGGAAACACCATATATTTT
CASSYSATIAGNTIYF
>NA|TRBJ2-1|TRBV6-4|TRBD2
TGTGCCAGCAGTGAAGTAGCGGGAGGGCTGCAGTTCTTC
CASSEVAGGLQFF
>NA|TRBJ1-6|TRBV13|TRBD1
TGTGCCAGCAGCTTAAGCCTAGGCGGGGACAGGGGGGATTCACCCCTCCACTTT
CASSLSLGGDRGDSPLHF
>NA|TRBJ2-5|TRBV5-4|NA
TGTGCCAGCATCCTAGAAGGACTACAAGAGACCCAGTACTTC
CASILEGLQETQYF
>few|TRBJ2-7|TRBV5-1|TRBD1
TGCGCCAGCAGCTTCGCAGGGGGACAAAGCGAGCAGTACTTC
CASSFAGGQSEQYF
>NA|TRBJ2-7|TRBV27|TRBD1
TGTGCCAGCAGTTTATTCGGGACAGGGGCCTACGAGCAGTACTTC
CASSLFGTGAYEQYF
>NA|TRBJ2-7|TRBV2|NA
TGTGCCAGCAGTGGCAGGGGCTACGAGCAGTACTTC
CASSGRGYEQYF
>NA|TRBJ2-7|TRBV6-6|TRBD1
TGTGCCAGTGAGACAGGGGGCGATGACGAGCAGTACTTC
CASETGGDDEQYF
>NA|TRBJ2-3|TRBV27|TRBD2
TGTGCCAGCAGCCCTGTCGGGGCGGGGGGAGTGGATACGCAGTATTTT
CASSPVGAGGVDTQYF
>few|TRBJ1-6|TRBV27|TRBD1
TGTGCCAGCTCCTGGACAGGGGAGAGCTCCTATAATTCACCCCTCCACTTT
CASSWTGESSYNSPLHF
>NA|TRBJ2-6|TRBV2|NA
TGTGCCAGCGGAGGACGACCTGGGGCCAACGTCCTGACTTTC
CASGGRPGANVLTF
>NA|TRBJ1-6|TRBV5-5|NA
TGTGCCAGCAGCCGAACTCAAGGGAGTTCACCCCTCCACTTT
CASSRTQGSSPLHF
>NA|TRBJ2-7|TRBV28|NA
TGTGCCAGCAGTTTATACAGCCGGGACACCCTCCCTGGCGAGCAGTACTTC
CASSLYSRDTLPGEQYF
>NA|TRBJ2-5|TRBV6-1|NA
TGTGCCAGCAGTGAAGGACAGGCGACCCAAGAGACCCAGTACTTC
CASSEGQATQETQYF
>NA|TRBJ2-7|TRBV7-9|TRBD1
TGTGCCAGCAGCTCGTTGCAGGGGGCGAGGGAGCAGTACTTC
CASSSLQGAREQYF
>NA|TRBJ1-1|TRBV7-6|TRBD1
TGTGCCAGCAGCTTAGCTAGGACAGGGAACACTGAAGCTTTCTTT
CASSLARTGNTEAFF
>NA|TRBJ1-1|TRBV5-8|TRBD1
TGTGCCAGCAGCTTCCGGGACAGGATGAACACTGAAGCTTTCTTT
CASSFRDRMNTEAFF
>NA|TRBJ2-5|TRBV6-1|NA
TGTGCCAGCCCCATCGGGGTGCAGCTCTACTTC
CASPIGVQLYF
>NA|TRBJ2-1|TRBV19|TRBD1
TGTGCCAGTAACCCGGGACAGGGCTACAATGAGCAGTTCTTC
CASNPGQGYNEQFF
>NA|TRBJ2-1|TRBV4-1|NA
TGCGCCAGCAGCCAATATCCCTCCGGGGTGTCCAGAGACAATGAGCAGTTCTTC
CASSQYPSGVSRDNEQFF
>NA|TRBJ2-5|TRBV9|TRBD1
TGTGCCAGCAGCCCGACAGGGTACGAAGAGACCCAGTACTTC
CASSPTGYEETQYF
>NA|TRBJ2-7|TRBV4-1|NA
TGCGCCAGCAGCCAAGACTTTACCTACGAGCAGTACTTC
CASSQDFTYEQYF
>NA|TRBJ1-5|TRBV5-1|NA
TGCGCCAGCAGCTTGGGGGGGGGCAATCAGCCCCAGCATTTT
CASSLGGGNQPQHF
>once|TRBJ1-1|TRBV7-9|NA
TGTGCCAGCAGCCTAAGTGGGGGCTCGGGTGAAGCTTTCTTT
CASSLSGGSGEAFF
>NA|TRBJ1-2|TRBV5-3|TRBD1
TGTGCCAGAAGCTGCCGGGACAGGGATAACTATGGCTACACCTTC
CARSCRDRDNYGYTF
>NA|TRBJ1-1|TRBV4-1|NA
TGCGCCAGCAGCCAAGACTGGGCGGGCGACATGAACACTGAAGCTTTCTTT
CASSQDWAGDMNTEAFF
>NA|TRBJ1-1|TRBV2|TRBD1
TGTGCCAGCAACCCCAGACAGGGAGCTTTCTTT
CASNPRQGAFF
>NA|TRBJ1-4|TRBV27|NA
TGTGCCAGCAGATCAGTTTTCAGGAGGGACGAAAAACTGTTTTTT
CASRSVFRRDEKLFF
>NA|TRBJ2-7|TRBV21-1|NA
TGTGCCAGCAGCAAAGACAGGGGTGCCTACGAGCAGTACTTC
CASSKDRGAYEQYF
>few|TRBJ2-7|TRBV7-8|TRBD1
TGTGCCAGCAGCCCGACAGGGGCCTACGAGCAGTACTTC
CASSPTGAYEQYF
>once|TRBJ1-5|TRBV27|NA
TGTGCCAGCAGTTCCCTCGACCGGGGGAATCAGCCCCAGCATTTT
CASSSLDRGNQPQHF
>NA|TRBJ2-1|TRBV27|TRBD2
TGTGCCAGCAGTTTAAGCGGGAGGTTAGAGCAGTTCTTC
CASSLSGRLEQFF
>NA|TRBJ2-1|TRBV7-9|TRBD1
TGTGCCAGCACCGACCGGGACAGAGGCCACAATGAGCAGTTCTTC
CASTDRDRGHNEQFF
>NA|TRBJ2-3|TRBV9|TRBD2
TGTGCCAGCAGCGACCCAGTTTTGGGACTAGCGGGGGGGGCAGATACGCAGTATTTT
CASSDPVLGLAGGADTQYF
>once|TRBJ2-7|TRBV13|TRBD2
TGTGCCAGCAGCTTAGGGGGACTAGTCTACGAGCAGTACTTC
CASSLGGLVYEQYF
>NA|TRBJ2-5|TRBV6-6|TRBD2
TGTGCCAGCATTATGGGACTAGCGGGAGTGGGGGAGACCCAGTACTTC
CASIMGLAGVGETQYF
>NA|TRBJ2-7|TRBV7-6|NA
TGTGCCAGCAGCCCCAGAGGTTCTTACTCCTACGAGCAGTACTTC
CASSPRGSYSYEQYF
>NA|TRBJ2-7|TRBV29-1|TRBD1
TGCAGCGTGAAGACAGGGGGCGAAGGAAGCGAGCAGTACTTC
CSVKTGGEGSEQYF
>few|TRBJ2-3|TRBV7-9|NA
TGTGCCAGCAGCTTAGTGCGTACGCAGTATTTT
CASSLVRTQYF
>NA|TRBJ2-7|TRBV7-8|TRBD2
TGTGCCAGCAGCTTAGTAAGCGGGAGGGACCCCTACGAGCAGTACTTC
CASSLVSGRDPYEQYF
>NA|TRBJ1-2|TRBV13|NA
TGTGCCAGCAGCTTACAACGCAGCTATGGCTACACCTTC
CASSLQRSYGYTF
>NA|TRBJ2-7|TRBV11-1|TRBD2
TGTGCCAGCAGCTTAGTTATAGCGGGAGACCTCCACGAGCAGTACTTC
CASSLVIAGDLHEQYF
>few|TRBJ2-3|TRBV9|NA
TGTGCCAGCAGCGAACAGACAGGAGCCACAGATACGCAGTATTTT
CASSEQTGATDTQYF
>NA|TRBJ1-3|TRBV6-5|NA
TGTGCCAGCAAACAGAGAACCTCTGGAAACACCATATATTTT
CASKQRTSGNTIYF
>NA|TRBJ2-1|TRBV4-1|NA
TGCGCCAGCAGCCAACCAGGACTTAGCTCCTACAATGAGCAGTTCTTC
CASSQPGLSSYNEQFF